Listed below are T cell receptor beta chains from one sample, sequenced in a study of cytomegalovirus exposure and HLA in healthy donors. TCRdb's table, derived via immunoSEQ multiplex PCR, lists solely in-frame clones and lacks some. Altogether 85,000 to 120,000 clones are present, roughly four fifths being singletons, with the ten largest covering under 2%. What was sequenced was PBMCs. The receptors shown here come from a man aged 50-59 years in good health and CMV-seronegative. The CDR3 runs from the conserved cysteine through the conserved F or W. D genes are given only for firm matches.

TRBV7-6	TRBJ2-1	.	TGTGCCAGCAGCTCCTCCGGACAGCACAATGAGCAGTTCTTC	CASSSSGQHNEQFF
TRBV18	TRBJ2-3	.	TGTGCCAGCTCACCCCGGAGGACCACAGATACGCAGTATTTT	CASSPRRTTDTQYF
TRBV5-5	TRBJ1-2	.	TGTGCCAGCAGGCCTAACAGGTTGAGCTATGGCTACACCTTC	CASRPNRLSYGYTF
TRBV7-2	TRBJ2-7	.	TGTGCCAGCAGCTTAGAGGGCGCGGGGATAGGCGAGCAGTACTTC	CASSLEGAGIGEQYF
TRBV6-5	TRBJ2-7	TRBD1	TGTGCCAGCCGTAAGGACAGGGACTCCTACGAGCAGTACTTC	CASRKDRDSYEQYF
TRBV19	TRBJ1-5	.	TGTGCCAGTAGTATAGCCAGATTCGACAATCAGCCCCAGCATTTT	CASSIARFDNQPQHF
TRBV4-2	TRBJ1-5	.	TGTGCCAGCAGCCAGGGGGGGAGGGAGCCCCAGCATTTT	CASSQGGREPQHF
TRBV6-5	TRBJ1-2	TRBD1	TGTGCCAGCAGACGACAGGGTGAGGGCTATGGCTACACCTTC	CASRRQGEGYGYTF
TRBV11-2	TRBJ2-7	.	TGTGCCAGCAGCCCGACAGAGAAAAGCTACGAGCAGTACTTC	CASSPTEKSYEQYF
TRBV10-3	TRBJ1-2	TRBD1	TGTGCCAATAGAGGGACAGCCTATGGGGGTGGCTACACCTTC	CANRGTAYGGGYTF
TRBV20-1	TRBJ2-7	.	TGCAGTGCTGAAAGAGCGTTGGAGCAGTACTTC	CSAERALEQYF
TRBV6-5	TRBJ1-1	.	TGTGCCAGCAGTGAATTTGGGAGGTGGACTGAAGCTTTCTTT	CASSEFGRWTEAFF
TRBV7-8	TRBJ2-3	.	TGTGCCAGCAGTTACGCTACAGGAGCTAGCACAGATACGCAGTATTTT	CASSYATGASTDTQYF
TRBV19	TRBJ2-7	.	TGTGCCAGTAGCCTCGGACGCGGGCAGACCTACGAGCAGTACTTC	CASSLGRGQTYEQYF
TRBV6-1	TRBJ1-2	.	TGTGCCAGCAGTGAAGCGTGGCGGATCTTC	CASSEAWRIF
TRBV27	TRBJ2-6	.	TGTGCCAGCAGTTGGACTCCGAACTCTGGGGCCAACGTCCTGACTTTC	CASSWTPNSGANVLTF
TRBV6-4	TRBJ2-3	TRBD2	TGTGCCAGCCGATCCGGGACTAGCCCTACAGATACGCAGTATTTT	CASRSGTSPTDTQYF
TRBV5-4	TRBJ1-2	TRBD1	TGTGCCAGCAGCTTGACAGGGGGAGGCTATGGCTACACCTTC	CASSLTGGGYGYTF
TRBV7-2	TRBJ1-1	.	TGTGCCAGCAGCTTATACGGGAAGAACACTGAAGCTTTCTTT	CASSLYGKNTEAFF
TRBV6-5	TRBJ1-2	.	TGTGCCAGCAAAAAGGGGTATGGCTACACCTTC	CASKKGYGYTF